The subject of this entry is one TCR beta chain. The sample belongs to a study of T-cell reconstitution after alpha-beta-depleted transplantation in children. Unique molecular identifiers were incorporated into the prepared TCRbeta library. One entry per CDR3 protein, called by TCRdb with MiXCR from the PCR reads. Of a few hundred thousand distinct CDR3 sequences in the sample, over 8% are singletons; the top ten hold roughly a tenth. This specimen was PBMCs from the stem cell graft donor, taken from the stem cell graft. The source is a human donor who donated a stem cell graft to a child with SCID.

DNA of the CDR3: TGCAGCGTTGTGGAAGGGACCTCCTACAATGAGCAGTTCTTC. It specifies CSVVEGTSYNEQFF. V usage is TRBV29-1 and J usage is TRBJ2-1; D could derive from TRBD1 or TRBD2 (5 bases each). Germline loops: CDR1 SQVTM, CDR2 ANQGSEA. The CDR3 length is 14 residues. Trimming shortened V by 4 bases and J by 0 bases, and 10 bases separated the two germline ends.